This TCR beta chain was obtained from a study of chemoradiotherapy in HPV16-positive cancers. Study summary: Functional T-cell assays on a couple of HPV16-positive patients' cells defined candidate HPV-specific clones and common TCR motifs. Findings and caveats of the study: HPV-specific T cells were functionally defined from only two HPV16-positive patients. Better recurrence-free survival went with HPV-responsive T-cell expansion in HPV16-positive patients. During treatment, candidate HPV-specific clones and E7-related motifs expanded in tumor.

On this clone itself: Its antigen is still unknown.

The assay was immunoSEQ multiplex PCR, and TCRdb's table has in-frame clones only and misses some. The sample shows tens of thousands of clones, roughly 90% of them seen only once. Trimming took 5 bases from V and 6 from J; bases not matched to a gene: 11. CDR1 and CDR2 (germline): SQVTM, ANQGSEA. CDR3 length equals 14 residues. This specimen was blood, taken from a patient who underwent chemoradiotherapy. The rearrangement links TRBV29-1 to TRBJ2-7; 9 positions agree with TRBD2. This TCR came from a human donor with HPV-associated anogenital cancer. CDR3 loop: CSVLELSGGGEQYF. CDR3 coding DNA: TGCAGCGTTCTAGAACTTAGCGGGGGAGGCGAGCAGTACTTC.